This T cell receptor (beta chain) was found in a study of T cell responses to AZD1222 COVID-19 vaccine. Notes on the study in general: There were mostly white British donors and more females than males, and clonal diversity was possibly underestimated.

V was clipped by 8 bases and J by 5 bases, with 12 bases between them. The CDR3 totals 13 residues. Germline V lookup: CDR1 KGHDR, CDR2 SFDVKD. Points on this clone: Its specificity is unknown.

The protocol was immunoSEQ multiplex PCR, while the TCRdb copy is restricted to in-frame clones and leaves out a portion. The data show fewer than 150,000 clones, about nine tenths seen once. Sequencing used peripheral blood, obtained on day 0 of AZD1222 vaccination. This chain connects TRBV24-1 to TRBJ2-1, with a tentative D call TRBD2 (5 bases). The receptor was isolated from an adult in good health. CDR3 nucleotide sequence: TGTGCCACCAAGGAGGTTGGGAACAATGAGCAGTTCTTC. This encodes CATKEVGNNEQFF.